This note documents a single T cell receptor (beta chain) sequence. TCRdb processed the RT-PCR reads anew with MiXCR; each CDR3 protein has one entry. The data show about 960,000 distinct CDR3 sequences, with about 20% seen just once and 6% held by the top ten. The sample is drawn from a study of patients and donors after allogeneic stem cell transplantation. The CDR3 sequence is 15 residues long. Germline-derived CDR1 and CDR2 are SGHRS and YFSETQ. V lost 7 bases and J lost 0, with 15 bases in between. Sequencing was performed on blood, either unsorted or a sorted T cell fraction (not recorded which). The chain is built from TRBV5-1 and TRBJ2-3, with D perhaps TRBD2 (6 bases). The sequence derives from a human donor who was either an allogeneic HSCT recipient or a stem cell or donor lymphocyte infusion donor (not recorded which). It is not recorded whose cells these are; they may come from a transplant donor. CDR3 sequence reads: CASPVDRESTDTQYF. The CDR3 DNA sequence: TGCGCCAGCCCCGTAGATCGGGAGAGCACAGATACGCAGTATTTT.